This T cell receptor beta chain is from a study of CXCR3-negative and CXCR3-positive naive CD8 T cells. Study-level findings and limits: Naive cells positive for CXCR3 carried more hydrophobic TRB CDR3s than CXCR3-negative ones. Naive CXCR3-positive and CXCR3-negative cells shared similar TRBV-TRBJ usage, unlike memory cells.

As to this clonotype: Its target is unknown.

TRB cDNA was prepared as libraries by UMI-labeled 5' RACE. TCRdb reprocessed the 5' RACE reads, with one entry per CDR3 protein and no DNA. The sample totals about 89,000 distinct CDR3 sequences. CDR1 SGHVS and CDR2 FQNEAQ come from the germline V gene. CDR3 length: 15 residues. The sample comprised naive CXCR3+ CD8+ T cells from blood. Subset meaning: CD45RO-CCR7+CD27+CD95- naive CD8+ T cells expressing CXCR3 (TNR3+). V and J are TRBV7-8 and TRBJ1-4; TCRdb outputs TRBD1, but without DNA this stays unchecked. This TCR came from a human donor in good health. Some clones in this sample may be carry-over from other donors' samples. CDR3 residues: CASSLNWSSREKLFF.